This entry features one TCR beta chain sequence. The assay ran at deep level. Data came from immunoSEQ multiplex PCR; TCRdb stores just in-frame clones and leaves some out. The table includes hundreds of thousands of clones, 92% detected once. Naive-designated CD8 cells lacked CD45RO, were positively enriched for CCR7, and omitted terminally differentiated effector memory CD45RA+ cells. The data derive from a study of shared clonotypes between healthy human individuals. The sequenced sample consisted of naive CD8+ T cells sorted from blood. The receptor was derived from a man younger than 40 in good health.

CDR3 bases: TGTGCCAGCAGGCGAGGAGGGGCGAGCTCTGGGGCCAACGTCCTGACTTTC. It is translated as CASRRGGASSGANVLTF. The rearrangement joins TRBV25-1 to TRBJ2-6; weak D call: TRBD2 (6 bases). CDR1 MGHDK and CDR2 SYGVNS come from the germline V gene. The CDR3 is 17 amino acids. Between the trimmed V and J ends, which lost 6 bases and 0 bases, there was a span of 15 bases.